This TCR beta chain was obtained from a study of read filtering for tumor transcriptome and immune sequencing. The study's findings and limits: Even smaller IR-seq throughput identified most shared clonotypes.

This clonotype has a count of ten or more. The target antigen is unknown. The library was built from around 0.4 ug RNA with molecular barcoded adaptors for alpha/delta and beta/gamma chains. A single record per CDR3 protein comes from TCRdb applying MiXCR to the reads. Of about 37,000 distinct CDR3 sequences listed, about 12% were seen once; the top ten hold approximately 30%. V lost 2 bases and J lost 8; bases outside the gene matches: 8. The germline gives CDR1 WSHSY, CDR2 SAAADI. The CDR3 is made up of 14 amino acids. This clonotype originated in a donor at least 40 years old with multiple myeloma. V and J are TRBV10-2 and TRBJ1-2; TRBD1 matches at 7 bases. Material: a population of CD138-negative cells sorted from bone marrow. The CDR3 DNA reads TGCGCCAGCAGTGAGAGTGGGGGGGACAGAGGCTACACCTTC. It translates to CASSESGGDRGYTF.